This TCR beta chain was observed in a study of response to subunit inactivated influenza vaccine. TCRdb re-called the RT-PCR reads through MiXCR, storing one row per CDR3 protein. The sample records some 160,000 distinct CDR3 sequences, under 13% being singletons. This CDR3 is built from 16 residues. V was trimmed by 0 bases and J by 0 bases, leaving 10 bases between them. Looked up from germline, CDR1 is SGHKS and CDR2 is YYEKEE (reference sequence). This chain connects TRBV5-5 to TRBJ2-1; D not resolved. The sequence came from a man aged 50-59 years who received an inactivated influenza vaccine. The specimen was non-naive T cells sorted from PBMCs, collected 35 to 45 days after vaccination. CDR3 sequence: CASSLATASSYNEQFF. The CDR3 bases are TGTGCCAGCAGCTTGGCCACAGCATCCTCCTACAATGAGCAGTTCTTC.